These 26 T cell receptor beta chains share one sample of origin, sequenced in a study of PD-1 blockade in classical Hodgkin lymphoma. Assay: immunoSEQ multiplex PCR; the TCRdb copy retains only in-frame clones and omits some. The sample contains 90,000 to 100,000 clones, around 80% of which appear only once. Time point given: cycle 4 day 1 (C4D1), after around six weeks of nivolumab. Brentuximab vedotin exposure varied among the patients, all of whom had relapsed after autologous stem cell transplantation. The source was peripheral blood mononuclear cells (PBMCs), collected before the fourth cycle of nivolumab. The receptors were sampled from a human donor with classical Hodgkin lymphoma.

The chain has TRBV6-5 and TRBJ2-7; TRBD1 is a possible D gene (6 bases). The CDR3 consists of 12 residues. Germline V gene lookup returns CDR1 MNHEY and CDR2 SVGAGI. The V and J ends lost 7 bases and 6 bases respectively, with 13 bases between them. CDR3 loop: CASTPRGGEQYF. Written as DNA, the CDR3 is TGTGCCAGCACCCCCAGGGGTGGCGAGCAGTACTTC.

The rearrangement joins TRBV7-9 to TRBJ2-2; D is undetermined. V was shortened by 3 bases and J by 4 bases, with 6 bases between the two germline ends. The CDR3 has 13 amino acids. CDR1 SEHNR and CDR2 FQNEAQ come from the germline V gene (reference sequence). Here the CDR3 reads CASSFPGTGELFF. For the CDR3, the DNA is TGTGCCAGCAGCTTCCCAGGCACCGGGGAGCTGTTTTTT. The entire variable domain, with the rest obtained from reference TRBV7-9 and TRBJ2-2, is as follows: DTGVSQNPRHKITKRGQNVTFRCDPISEHNRLYWYRQTLGQGPEFLTYFQNEAQLEKSRLLSDRFSAERPKGSFSTLEIQRTEQGDSAMYLCASSFPGTGELFFGEGSRLTVL.

This clone was picked up a small number of times. This CDR3 is also generated by other DNA sequences in the sample. This chain connects TRBV6-1 to TRBJ2-7; D unclear. Trimming left V 2 bases short and J 3 bases short, with 2 bases between. This CDR3 region has 11 residues. Per germline, CDR1 MNHNS and CDR2 SASEGT. The CDR3 spells CASSENYEQYF. The CDR3 bases are TGTGCCAGCAGTGAAAACTACGAGCAGTACTTC.

This sequence joins TRBV27 and TRBJ2-1; D call uncertain. CDR1 MNHEY and CDR2 SMNVEV come from the germline V gene (reference sequence). Between the trimmed V and J ends, which lost 3 bases and 2 bases, there was a span of 5 bases. CDR3 length: 13 amino acids. DNA of the CDR3: TGTGCCAGCAGTTTCTCTGCCTACAATGAGCAGTTCTTC. The encoded protein is CASSFSAYNEQFF.

The count of this clone is one. The V gene is TRBV25-1, the J gene TRBJ1-6, with 9 bases aligning to TRBD1. The CDR3 has 14 residues. With V trimmed by 4 bases and J by 9 bases, 4 bases remained unmatched. CDR1 is MGHDK and CDR2 is SYGVNS in the germline V gene. DNA for the CDR3: TGTGCCAGCAGTGGGGACAGGGCGGCTTCACCCCTCCACTTT. Protein: CASSGDRAASPLHF.

This clone has more than one count but fewer than ten. The J gene is TRBJ2-7, the V gene TRBV7-3; TRBD2 matches at 9 bases. CDR3 length: 15 residues. Unmatched junction bases numbered 5, after V lost 2 bases and J lost 3 bases. The V gene's germline CDR1 is SGHTA and CDR2 FQGTGA. The chain's CDR3 is CASSLFSSGVYEQYF. The CDR3, as DNA: TGTGCCAGCAGCTTATTTTCTAGCGGGGTCTACGAGCAGTACTTC.

V gene TRBV6-6 combines with J gene TRBJ1-6, with D possibly matching TRBD1 (6 bases). The CDR3 is 14 amino acids. CDR1 MNHNY and CDR2 SVGAGI come from the germline V gene (reference sequence). Trimming pared 2 bases from V and 7 bases from J, leaving 9 bases between. DNA of the CDR3: TGTGCCAGCAGTTACGGGGGCGGGAATTCACCCCTCCACTTT. The encoded protein is CASSYGGGNSPLHF.

This chain links TRBV27 with TRBJ1-2; a possible D gene is TRBD1 (5 bases). Trimming left V 7 bases short and J 3 bases short, with 12 bases between. Germline loops: CDR1 MNHEY, CDR2 SMNVEV (reference sequence). The CDR3 totals 13 residues. DNA of the CDR3: TGTGCCAGCACCACCGTGGGGGACTATGGCTACACCTTC. This encodes CASTTVGDYGYTF.

This clone came up once. The chain employs TRBV19 and TRBJ2-6, with 7 bases identical to TRBD1. The CDR3 runs 18 residues. The germline V gene has CDR1 LNHDA and CDR2 SQIVND (reference sequence). V gave up 3 bases and J gave up 0 bases; unmatched junction bases: 8. The CDR3 protein is CASSIEGDSGSGANVLTF. The CDR3 bases are TGTGCCAGTAGTATTGAGGGGGACAGTGGCTCTGGGGCCAACGTCCTGACTTTC.

This chain links TRBV28 with TRBJ1-5, with TRBD1 identical over 10 bases. V was pared by 5 bases and J by 2 bases, with 9 bases of the junction left unmatched. The CDR3 has 17 residues. Germline V gene lookup returns CDR1 MDHEN and CDR2 SYDVKM. This CDR3 reads CASSARQGAWGNQPQHF. The CDR3 DNA follows: TGTGCCAGCAGTGCAAGACAGGGGGCCTGGGGCAATCAGCCCCAGCATTTT.

The chain couples TRBV5-4 to TRBJ2-1; 7 nucleotides agree with TRBD2. The CDR3 contains 15 residues. V trimming: 4 bases; J trimming: 0 bases; junction bases outside the gene matches: 4. Germline lookup yields CDR1 SGHNT and CDR2 YYREEE (reference sequence). CDR3 DNA: TGTGCCAGCAGCCCTGGGGGGGTCTCCTACAATGAGCAGTTCTTC. As protein: CASSPGGVSYNEQFF.

The V gene is TRBV30, the J gene TRBJ1-2, with TRBD1 as a possible D gene (5 bases). The germline V gene has CDR1 GTSNPN and CDR2 SVGIG (reference sequence). This CDR3 has 14 amino acids. V shed 3 bases and J shed 2 bases, with 13 bases lying between them. In nucleotides, the CDR3 is TGTGCCTGGAGCCCATACTGGGACAACTATGGCTACACCTTC. Encoded protein: CAWSPYWDNYGYTF.

This clone was picked up many times. The V call is TRBV27, the J call TRBJ2-1; TRBD2 aligns across 11 bases. The CDR3 is 15 residues long. V lost 2 bases to trimming and J lost 4 bases; unmatched junction nucleotides: 1. The germline V gene has CDR1 MNHEY and CDR2 SMNVEV (reference sequence). The CDR3 is CASSLTSGRYNEQFF. In DNA form, the CDR3 reads TGTGCCAGCAGTTTAACTAGCGGGAGATACAATGAGCAGTTCTTC.

This chain uses TRBV27 with TRBJ1-2, with 7 bases identical to TRBD1. CDR1 is MNHEY, CDR2 SMNVEV, per germline (reference sequence). The CDR3 is 15 residues long. J was trimmed by 4 bases and V by 6 bases; bases with no gene match: 11. CDR3 DNA sequence: TGTGCCAGCAGAAAAAACAGGGGTAGTCGCTATGGCTACACCTTC. Amino acid sequence: CASRKNRGSRYGYTF.

The rearrangement joins TRBV27 to TRBJ1-3; D is perhaps TRBD1 (6 bases). Trimming took off 5 bases at V and 1 base at J, with 9 bases between the two ends. The CDR3 runs 14 residues. From germline, CDR1 is MNHEY and CDR2 SMNVEV (reference sequence). CDR3: CASSQGTSGNTIYF. The CDR3 region has the DNA TGTGCCAGCAGTCAGGGGACGTCTGGAAACACCATATATTTT.

The CDR3 sequence is CASSTPLERTVNYGYTF. CDR3 in DNA: TGTGCCAGTAGTACCCCACTAGAACGGACGGTTAACTATGGCTACACCTTC. The chain carries TRBV19 and TRBJ1-2; D ambiguous. The CDR3 is made up of 17 amino acids. Germline assignment: CDR1 LNHDA and CDR2 SQIVND (reference sequence). Trimming shortened V by 4 bases and J by 1 base, and 19 bases separated the two germline ends.

The DNA of the CDR3 is TGTGCCAGCAGCTTAATTTCAACTAATGAAAAACTGTTTTTT. Residues: CASSLISTNEKLFF. The rearrangement uses TRBV7-2 and TRBJ1-4, with unresolved D. This CDR3 comprises 14 residues. From germline, CDR1 is SGHTA and CDR2 FQGNSA. The ends were cut back, 2 bases at V and 0 bases at J, with 4 bases in the middle.

Regarding this clone: The junction departs from germline at one end; a sequencing error may be responsible. This chain connects TRBV2 to TRBJ1-2; 9 nucleotides agree with TRBD1. The CDR3 is 14 residues long. Germline V gene sequence: CDR1 SNHLY, CDR2 FYNNEI. In nucleotides, the CDR3 is TGTGCCAGCAGAACAGGGGGCTCTTTAACGGGCTGCACCTTC. Amino acids: CASRTGGSLTGCTF.

The chain's CDR3 is CASQGTRLNEQYF. CDR3 DNA: TGTGCCAGCCAGGGGACTAGGTTGAACGAGCAGTACTTC. This chain connects TRBV7-2 to TRBJ2-7; TRBD2 agrees at 8 bases. CDR1 is SGHTA and CDR2 is FQGNSA in the germline V gene. J lost 5 bases, V lost 8 bases, and 8 bases had no gene match. The CDR3 totals 13 residues.

The rearrangement uses TRBV10-1 and TRBJ1-3, with TRBD1 as a possible D gene (5 bases). Germline V lookup: CDR1 WNHNN, CDR2 SYGVQD (reference sequence). The CDR3 extends over 14 amino acids. Trimming removed 6 bases from V and 0 bases from J, with 9 bases in between. The CDR3 DNA is TGCGCCAGCAGGGGGACGAGCTCTGGAAACACCATATATTTT. Translation: CASRGTSSGNTIYF.

This chain links TRBV7-9 with TRBJ2-3; 8 nucleotides match TRBD1. The CDR3 has 15 residues. V trimming: 3 bases; J trimming: 0 bases; junction bases outside the gene matches: 2. The germline CDR1 and CDR2 sequences are SEHNR and FQNEAQ (reference sequence). CDR3 residues: CASSFQGASTDTQYF. CDR3 nucleotides: TGTGCCAGCAGCTTCCAGGGGGCTAGCACAGATACGCAGTATTTT.

V gene TRBV7-9 combines with J gene TRBJ1-6; a possible D gene is TRBD1 (5 bases). The germline gives CDR1 SEHNR, CDR2 FQNEAQ (reference sequence). V shed 5 bases and J shed 0 bases, with 11 bases lying between them. This CDR3 comprises 16 residues. DNA for the CDR3: TGTGCCAGCAGCCCGGGACGTAGCTCCTATAATTCACCCCTCCACTTT. The encoded protein is CASSPGRSSYNSPLHF.

This clone was detected only once. The chain couples TRBV6-1 to TRBJ1-3; the D is unclear. Germline V gene data show CDR1 as MNHNS and CDR2 as SASEGT. The CDR3 runs to 15 residues. The germline V and J ends were trimmed by 8 bases and 0 bases, with 14 bases remaining between them. This CDR3 is CASSRDKISGNTIYF. CDR3 nucleotide sequence: TGTGCCAGCTCCCGTGACAAAATCTCTGGAAACACCATATATTTT.

Regarding this clone: An end of the junction does not agree with germline; a read error may underlie this. The gene calls are TRBV28 and TRBJ2-3; 7 bases match TRBD2. This CDR3 has 14 residues. The germline V gene has CDR1 MDHEN and CDR2 SYDVKM. The CDR3 region is CASSLGGSIDTQYF. CDR3 sequence (DNA): TGTGCCAGCAGTTTAGGCGGGAGCATAGATACGCAGTATTTT.

V is TRBV2 and J is TRBJ1-4; 12 bases align to TRBD1. Germline lookup yields CDR1 SNHLY and CDR2 FYNNEI. With V trimmed by 6 bases and J by 11 bases, 10 bases remained unmatched. There are 15 residues in the CDR3. The CDR3 DNA is TGTGCCAGCAGCTACGGGACAGGGGGCGCGAGGAAACTGTTTTTT. Its protein is CASSYGTGGARKLFF.

J is TRBJ2-5 and V is TRBV7-9; tentative D call: TRBD2 (5 bases). Germline CDR1 is SEHNR and CDR2 is FQNEAQ (reference sequence). The ends were cut back, 2 bases at V and 4 bases at J, with 8 bases in the middle. CDR3 size: 13 residues. The CDR3 protein is CASSLSGGETQYF. In DNA, the CDR3 is TGTGCCAGCAGCTTAAGCGGTGGAGAGACCCAGTACTTC.